The T cell receptor beta chain described here comes from a study of human versus mouse CDR3 diversity and MHC coevolution. Study summary: Reportedly, immunoSEQ detects one in 200,000 T cells with minimized PCR bias.

This clone was found once. What it binds is not known. Libraries were prepared by immunoSEQ multiplex PCR; TCRdb keeps only in-frame clonotypes and omits some of them. The sample has about 73,000 clones, roughly 92% seen once. The germline V gene has CDR1 SGHNT and CDR2 YYREEE (reference sequence). The CDR3 is made up of 15 amino acids. Trimming cost V 3 bases and J 1 base; bases outside gene matches: 5. Study results and limitations: In humans, T-cell selection involved 6 or 7 MHC II alleles. Compared with mice, human CDR3s carried more deletions and insertions on average.

Specimen: naive CD4+ T cells from blood. Subset given: CD45RO-negative CD62L-positive naive CD4 T cells. This chain connects TRBV5-4 to TRBJ2-3; 7 bases align to TRBD2. This TCR came from a person between 25 and 69 years old in good health. CDR3 DNA: TGTGCCAGCAGCTCCTCTCGGGGGGGCACAGATACGCAGTATTTT. As protein: CASSSSRGGTDTQYF.